This T cell receptor (beta chain) is drawn from a study of control samples from healthy donors and cancer patients (dated by TCRdb to 2019 to 2021). A note on this clone: Its recognized antigen is unknown. Base quality data are lacking; no much larger clone is found one base away.

The library relied on the immunoSEQ multiplex PCR assay. TCRdb re-hosts the immuneACCESS table, in-frame sequences only. Its copies lack some clones; in the studies checked, an unresolved V gene accounts for under half of them, and the cause for the rest is not known. The sample profile shows approximately 70,000 clones; 75% to 95% of them were found once. The leading ten clones occupy around 1.3% of the sample. From the germline V gene, CDR1 is SQVTM and CDR2 is ANQGSEA. Spanning cysteine to phenylalanine, the CDR3 consists of 12 amino acids. The sequence is cut down to CDR3 DNA, 36 bases in frame from base 1. Trimming at the junction amounts to 7 bases on V and 1 base on J, and the germline ends lie 5 bases apart.

Sequencing was done on a sample of PBMCs. The chain is assembled from TRBV29-1 and TRBJ2-6; no D gene can be assigned with confidence. The TCR sequence derives from a woman aged 45-59 years with colorectal cancer. The CDR3 reads CSERSGANVLTF. The DNA sequence is TGCAGCGAACGATCTGGGGCCAACGTCCTGACTTTC.